This T cell receptor (beta chain) was documented in a study of T cells after yellow fever vaccination. Study-wide findings and caveats: Compared with primary, the secondary response was weaker and peaked at day 5, not 15. Shared CD4/CD8 clonotypes were a small share, likely from convergent recombination. Repertoires obtained by FACS sorting could include abundant clonotypes that entered as contaminants from the bulk population.

Conversion of TCR transcripts into cDNA relied on 5'RACE template switching, which added a universal primer site and UMIs. A single record per CDR3 protein comes from TCRdb applying MiXCR to the 5' RACE reads. The sample holds about 310,000 distinct CDR3 sequences; around 3.6% are singletons and the top ten take 20% to 30%. The CDR3 has 13 residues. V gave up 6 bases and J gave up 8 bases; unmatched junction bases: 4. Looked up from germline, CDR1 is ENHRY and CDR2 is SYGVKD. In its sample, this clonotype was seen many times. Its target is unknown. The chain links TRBV10-3 to TRBJ2-1; 10 bases line up with TRBD1. This clonotype was obtained from a man between 18 and 35 years old who received the YFV17D yellow fever vaccine. Sequencing was performed on PBMCs, taken on the day of the yellow fever booster vaccination. The CDR3 sequence is CAIRGTGEHEQFF. The CDR3 DNA sequence: TGTGCCATCAGGGGGACAGGGGAACATGAGCAGTTCTTC.